These 21 T cell receptor beta chains were sequenced from one sample in a study of blood T cell repertoires in COVID-19. Profiled with immunoSEQ multiplex PCR; TCRdb holds only in-frame clones, not every one. Of about 200,000 clones listed, over 70% are singletons. Source material: peripheral blood. The receptors were gathered from a man in his fifties or sixties with acute or convalescent COVID-19.

The chain couples TRBV4-2 to TRBJ2-1; TRBD2 is a possible D gene (6 bases). This CDR3 has 15 residues. Trimming took 1 base from V and 6 from J, leaving 13 bases between them. The germline CDR1 and CDR2 sequences are LGHNA and YNFKEQ. The DNA of the CDR3 is TGTGCCAGCAGCCAAGGGGTCCCGGGAGTCAATGAGCAGTTCTTC. Its translation is CASSQGVPGVNEQFF.

The genes are TRBV6-5 and TRBJ1-1; D might be TRBD1 (5 bases). This CDR3 spans 15 amino acids. CDR1 MNHEY and CDR2 SVGAGI come from the germline V gene. Trimming shortened V by 7 bases and J by 0 bases, and 15 bases separated the two germline ends. The CDR3 is CASTTRGGMNTEAFF. The CDR3, as DNA: TGTGCCAGCACCACCCGCGGGGGGATGAACACTGAAGCTTTCTTT.

The gene calls are TRBV6-5 and TRBJ2-2, with D perhaps TRBD1 (7 bases). The CDR3 contains 15 residues. Per germline, CDR1 MNHEY and CDR2 SVGAGI. Trimming took 6 bases from V and 2 from J, leaving 13 bases between them. Here the CDR3 DNA reads TGTGCCAGCAGGAACAGGGGAGGAAACACCGGGGAGCTGTTTTTT. Translated, it gives CASRNRGGNTGELFF.

The rearrangement joins TRBV23-1 to TRBJ2-7; D is undetermined. TRBV23-1 is an ORF; its function is uncertain. V was clipped by 6 bases and J by 2 bases, with 11 bases between them. The length of the CDR3 is 13 residues. CDR3 sequence (DNA): TGCGCCAGCAGGAGAGGTAACCCCTACGAGCAGTACTTC. Its protein product is CASRRGNPYEQYF.

This chain joins TRBV9 and TRBJ2-3; TRBD2 aligns across 13 bases. The CDR3 spans 18 residues. V was clipped by 7 bases and J by 4 bases; unmatched bases: 15. Looked up from germline, CDR1 is SGDLS and CDR2 is YYNGEE. The CDR3 loop reads CASGHSKLTSGGSDTQYF. Written as DNA, the CDR3 is TGTGCCAGCGGTCATTCGAAATTGACTAGCGGGGGGTCAGATACGCAGTATTTT.

In nucleotides, the CDR3 is TGTGCCAGCAGCCAGCTACCTGGACAGGGGGAGGCAGATACGCAGTATTTT. It encodes CASSQLPGQGEADTQYF. The chain combines TRBV14 with TRBJ2-3; TRBD1 matches at 10 bases. The germline CDR1 and CDR2 sequences are SGHDN and FVKESK. Trimming removed 3 bases from V and 4 bases from J; junction bases left unmatched: 10. The CDR3 contains 17 residues. The full variable domain, completed using reference TRBV14 and TRBJ2-3, is EAGVTQFPSHSVIEKGQTVTLRCDPISGHDNLYWYRRVMGKEIKFLLHFVKESKQDESGMPNNRFLAERTGGTYSTLKVQPAELEDSGVYFCASSQLPGQGEADTQYFGPGTRLTVL.

This clone has just one count. The gene calls are TRBV10-2 and TRBJ1-1, with 9 bases lining up with TRBD1. The CDR3 runs 14 residues. V dropped 8 bases and J dropped 4; count of bases not matched to a gene: 8. The germline gives CDR1 WSHSY, CDR2 SAAADI. This CDR3 reads CASWGQGEVTEAFF. CDR3 nucleotide sequence: TGCGCCAGCTGGGGACAGGGAGAGGTCACTGAAGCTTTCTTT.

This sequence joins TRBV24-1 and TRBJ2-2; 7 bases are shared with TRBD1. The trim removed 3 bases at V and 5 bases at J, leaving 2 bases unmatched. CDR3 length: 14 amino acids. Germline V gives CDR1 KGHDR, CDR2 SFDVKD. The CDR3 nucleotides are TGTGCCACCAGTGATACGACAGGGACCGGGGAGCTGTTTTTT. It specifies CATSDTTGTGELFF.

The chain recombines TRBV18 with TRBJ1-1; 7 nucleotides agree with TRBD1. CDR1 is KGHSH and CDR2 is LQKENI in the germline V gene. This CDR3 spans 14 amino acids. Trimming removed 3 bases from V and 4 bases from J; junction bases left unmatched: 5. The CDR3: CASSPQTGITEAFF. In DNA, the CDR3 is TGTGCCAGCTCACCTCAGACAGGGATCACTGAAGCTTTCTTT. The complete variable domain, with remaining parts taken from reference TRBV18 and TRBJ1-1, reads NAGVMQNPRHLVRRRGQEARLRCSPMKGHSHVYWYRQLPEEGLKFMVYLQKENIIDESGMPKERFSAEFPKEGPSILRIQQVVRGDSAAYFCASSPQTGITEAFFGQGTRLTVV.

The rearrangement uses TRBV4-2 and TRBJ2-2, with 13 positions matching TRBD2. Germline V gene sequence: CDR1 LGHNA, CDR2 YNFKEQ. The CDR3 consists of 20 residues. Germline trimming cut 0 bases from V and 4 bases from J; bases unmatched to any gene: 11. CDR3 sequence (DNA): TGTGCCAGCAGCCAAGAGGCCCCGAGTACTAGCGGGGGGGTCACCGGGGAGCTGTTTTTT. It translates to CASSQEAPSTSGGVTGELFF.

The rearrangement joins TRBV6-1 to TRBJ1-5; maybe TRBD1 (5 bases). V lost 3 bases, J lost 7 bases, and 13 bases lay in between. The CDR3 runs 14 residues. CDR1 is MNHNS and CDR2 is SASEGT in the germline V gene. CDR3 DNA sequence: TGTGCCAGCAGTGACAGGGAGGTGGGGCAGCCCCAGCATTTT. This codes for CASSDREVGQPQHF.

The genes are TRBV15 and TRBJ2-3; D perhaps matches TRBD2 (5 bases). This CDR3 comprises 13 residues. From germline, CDR1 is LNHNV and CDR2 YYDKDF (reference sequence). The V end lost 3 bases, the J end lost 3 bases, and 7 bases lay between the germline ends. The DNA for the CDR3 is TGTGCCACCAGCAGGTGGAGGACAGATACGCAGTATTTT. This sequence encodes CATSRWRTDTQYF.

This clone was seen a handful of times. The chain has TRBV30 and TRBJ1-1, with 9 nucleotides matching TRBD1. Trimming cost V 5 bases and J 5 bases; bases outside gene matches: 6. The CDR3 has 13 residues. CDR1 and CDR2 (germline): GTSNPN, SVGIG (reference sequence). In nucleotides, the CDR3 is TGTGCCTGGGCCGCGGACAGGGGTACTGAAGCTTTCTTT. Amino acid sequence: CAWAADRGTEAFF.

The V and J genes are TRBV19 and TRBJ2-6; 9 bases agree with TRBD1. V gave up 3 bases and J gave up 2 bases; unmatched junction bases: 5. CDR1 is LNHDA, CDR2 SQIVND, per germline (reference sequence). This CDR3 has 17 amino acids. The CDR3 bases are TGTGCCAGTAGTATGGACAGGGGAATGGCTGGGGCCAACGTCCTGACTTTC. Translating it yields CASSMDRGMAGANVLTF.

There are a few counts of this clone. The chain joins TRBV7-9 to TRBJ1-6; maybe TRBD1 (5 bases). Germline assignment: CDR1 SEHNR and CDR2 FQNEAQ (reference sequence). Deletions cut 4 bases from V and 5 bases from J, with 15 bases between. The CDR3 covers 16 residues. CDR3 in amino acids: CASSSNPPTDNSPLHF. The CDR3 DNA reads as TGTGCCAGCAGCTCCAACCCTCCGACAGATAATTCACCCCTCCACTTT.

The chain combines TRBV7-3 with TRBJ2-3; tentatively, D is TRBD1 (6 bases). Trimming removed 0 bases from V and 1 base from J, with 8 bases in between. Germline CDR1 SGHTA, CDR2 FQGTGA. The CDR3 extends over 15 amino acids. The CDR3 DNA reads as TGTGCCAGCAGCTTAACGGCAGGGGGCACAGATACGCAGTATTTT. Translated, it gives CASSLTAGGTDTQYF.

This rearrangement joins TRBV5-1 to TRBJ2-7; TRBD2 agrees at 10 bases. The CDR3 loop spans 16 amino acids. Germline assignment: CDR1 SGHRS and CDR2 YFSETQ. The V segment lost 2 bases and the J segment 0 bases; nucleotides outside the gene matches: 5. The CDR3 DNA sequence: TGCGCCAGCAGCTTTAATAGCGGGAGGCCCTCCTACGAGCAGTACTTC. Its protein product is CASSFNSGRPSYEQYF.

Here the CDR3 reads CASSSSGGETQYF. In DNA form, the CDR3 reads TGTGCCAGCAGCTCTTCTGGAGGGGAGACCCAGTACTTC. The chain is built from TRBV7-2 and TRBJ2-5; possibly TRBD2 for D (6 bases). V was pared by 4 bases and J by 5 bases, with 11 bases between. The CDR3 loop spans 13 amino acids. Germline CDR1 reads SGHTA; CDR2 reads FQGNSA.

V and J are TRBV6-5 and TRBJ1-2; no firm D call. The CDR3 extends over 14 amino acids. The V gene's germline CDR1 is MNHEY and CDR2 SVGAGI. V was trimmed by 5 bases and J by 4 bases, leaving 14 bases between them. The CDR3 region is CASSPSGPVYGYTF. In DNA, the CDR3 is TGTGCCAGCAGTCCATCAGGCCCTGTCTATGGCTACACCTTC.

The chain combines TRBV2 with TRBJ2-3, with 14 bases identical to TRBD2. This CDR3 contains 18 residues. Germline V gene lookup returns CDR1 SNHLY and CDR2 FYNNEI. With 5 bases clipped from V and 6 bases from J, the junction kept 13 bases outside the gene matches. CDR3 DNA sequence: TGTGCCAGCAGTTCCGGACTAGCGGGGGGCCAGGGGTGGGATACGCAGTATTTT. Encoded protein: CASSSGLAGGQGWDTQYF.

The chain uses TRBV10-3 and TRBJ1-3; 9 positions match TRBD1. Trimming cost V 8 bases and J 1 base; bases outside gene matches: 6. Looked up from germline, CDR1 is ENHRY and CDR2 is SYGVKD. The CDR3 is made up of 15 amino acids. CDR3 sequence reads: CAIGDRERSGNTIYF. The CDR3 region has the DNA TGTGCCATCGGGGACAGGGAGAGGTCTGGAAACACCATATATTTT.